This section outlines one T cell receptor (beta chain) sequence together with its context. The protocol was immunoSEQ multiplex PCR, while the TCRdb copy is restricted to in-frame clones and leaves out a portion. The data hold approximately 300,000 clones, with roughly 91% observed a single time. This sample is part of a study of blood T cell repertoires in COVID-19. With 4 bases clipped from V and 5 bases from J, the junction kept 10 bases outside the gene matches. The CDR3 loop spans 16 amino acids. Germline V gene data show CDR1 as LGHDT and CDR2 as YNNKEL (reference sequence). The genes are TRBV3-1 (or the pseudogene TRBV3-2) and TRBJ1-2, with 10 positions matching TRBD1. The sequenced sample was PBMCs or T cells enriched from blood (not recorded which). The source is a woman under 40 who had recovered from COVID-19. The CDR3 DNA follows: TGTGCCAGCAGCCTGACCGGACAGGGGGTATGGTATGGCTACACCTTC. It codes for CASSLTGQGVWYGYTF.